Here is one TCR beta chain with its context. It has no known antigen specificity. It has no much larger one-base neighbor in the sample; base qualities were not kept. The CDR3 sequence holds 12 residues, the cysteine and phenylalanine included. The read is trimmed to its CDR3 DNA, 36 bases read in frame from base 1. Reading the germline V gene gives CDR1 SNHLY and CDR2 FYNNEI. Trimming takes 7 bases from V and 5 bases from J, and the germline ends sit 11 bases apart. TCRbeta CDR3 regions were amplified from genomic DNA using the immunoSEQ Assay, a bias-controlled multiplex PCR. Under the source paper's analysis protocol: The number of nucleated cells in each sample was estimated from the amplification of reference gene primers within the assay. To quantify the absolute abundance of each unique TCRbeta CDR3 rearrangement, sequence reads were collapsed and filtered. For each sample, productive Simpson clonality was calculated by taking the square root of Simpson's diversity index across productive rearrangements. The table comes from immuneACCESS by way of TCRdb, which keeps in-frame sequences with V and J called. Part of the clones is missing from these tables; in studies checked, under half for an unresolved V gene and the rest for unknown reasons. The DNA was the basis for D and trimming; V, J and clone size are from that table. Recorded for this sample are roughly 100,000 clones; 75% to 95% of them occurred a single time. The ten largest clones add up to roughly 6% of the sample.

The data were taken from a study of blood T cell repertoires in COVID-19 (dated by TCRdb to 2018 to 2020). For context, the study as a whole: Collaborator samples came from the United States, Italy and Spain and covered acute and convalescent phases of COVID-19. The prospective study material was composed of cDNA or gDNA derived from T cells, B-cell-depleted T cells, or PBMCs. Deeply sampled blood TCRbeta repertoires from subjects exposed to, actively infected with, or recovered from COVID-19 were included in the dataset. The repertoires were made available in a free public database intended to serve as a resource for research on the immune response to SARS-CoV-2. The samples were drawn from two sources: the first 160 participants of the ongoing ImmuneRACE study, and 1,200 or so subjects contributed by 6 global collaborators. Nearly every sample came with metadata listing a de-identified subject ID, COVID-19 status, age in years and sex. Where available, HLA class I and class II types were taken from metadata supplied by the sample provider and were not determined by assay-based typing. On the study overall, not on this receptor specifically: Clinical and demographic metadata were provided uncurated, with the amount varying by source and participant.

Whole blood was collected in K2EDTA tubes by collaborating institutions according to the institutions' own protocols. For TCRbeta analysis, collaborator samples were shipped as frozen whole blood, as isolated PBMCs, or as DNA extracted from either sample type. The rearranged segments are TRBV2 and TRBJ2-5, with an unclear D gene assignment. This clonotype was sampled from a human donor in a cohort sampled during active COVID-19. Sequencing was performed on peripheral blood. DNA sequence: TGTGCCAGCACTAGACGCGATGAGACCCAGTACTTC. This encodes CASTRRDETQYF.